Listed below are T cell receptor beta chains from one sample, sequenced in a study of blood T cell repertoires in COVID-19. Profiling relied on immunoSEQ multiplex PCR, and the TCRdb table lists in-frame clones only, not all of them. The table records 150,000 to 200,000 clones, approximately 87% of them present only once. The sample comprised peripheral blood. The origin of the receptors is a woman between 70 and 85 years old with acute or convalescent COVID-19. Each CDR3 is given with its conserved first and last residue. Only some rows state a clone size, as once, few, many or a class for expanded clones.

j_call | clone_size | v_call | cdr3_aa
TRBJ2-3 | - | TRBV5-1 | CASSAGGLARSTDTQYF
TRBJ1-2 | - | TRBV3-1/TRBV3-2 | CASSQPRQGYYGYTF
TRBJ1-4 | once | TRBV28 | CASRGAGDYEKLFF
TRBJ2-3 | few | TRBV2 | CASSLAGGTITDTQYF
TRBJ2-2 | - | TRBV19 | CASSMVAGGQSFRELFF
TRBJ1-4 | - | TRBV12-5 | CASGLVEEKLFF
TRBJ1-5 | - | TRBV2 | CASMAGTGVVGNQPQHF
TRBJ2-5 | once | TRBV5-8 | CASSLQGLAGAETQYF
TRBJ1-6 | - | TRBV2 | CASIYRGNSPLHF
TRBJ1-2 | - | TRBV6-5 | CASSRQGYAYGYTF
TRBJ1-6 | - | TRBV2 | CASSEARIQQGRSYNSPLHF
TRBJ1-5 | - | TRBV19 | CASSTTFGTGSGQPQHF
TRBJ1-2 | once | TRBV18 | CASSPAAQPNYGYTF
TRBJ1-2 | few | TRBV5-1 | CASSLNGQNYGYTF
TRBJ2-2 | - | TRBV7-9 | CASSVSGRAFVGELFF
TRBJ1-1 | - | TRBV6-5 | CASSRETSNTEAFF
TRBJ1-6 | - | TRBV4-3 | CASSTEEGLNSPLHF
TRBJ1-1 | - | TRBV29-1 | CSVVTGVNTEAFF
TRBJ1-1 | - | TRBV9 | CASSAEQGGTEAFF
TRBJ2-7 | - | TRBV7-9 | CASSSLIEQYF
TRBJ1-5 | - | TRBV5-5 | CASSLRQGIQPQHF
TRBJ2-7 | - | TRBV7-8 | CASSPRTGIPYEQYF